Ten or more counts support the clone carrying this TCR beta chain. Its specificity is not known. This record belongs to a study of T cells after posttransplantation cyclophosphamide. Study findings and constraints: Recipient CMV seropositivity and CMV reactivation strongly tracked TRB clonality.

Method: immunoSEQ multiplex PCR; TCRdb's copy keeps in-frame clones and lacks some. The sample counts 30,000 or so clones, none seen once; the ten largest own roughly 2.5%. This clonotype originated in a woman aged 55-69 years in good health, CMV-negative, and a related stem cell transplant donor. The sequenced material came from PBMCs.

The CDR3 bases are TGCGCCAGCAGCTTGGGCGGGCAGCAAGATTCACCCCTCCACTTT. It specifies CASSLGGQQDSPLHF. The rearrangement joins TRBV5-1 to TRBJ1-6; D remains unclear. CDR3 size: 15 residues. CDR1 SGHRS and CDR2 YFSETQ come from the germline V gene. The V gene lost 0 bases and the J gene lost 8 bases, with 12 bases spanning the gap.